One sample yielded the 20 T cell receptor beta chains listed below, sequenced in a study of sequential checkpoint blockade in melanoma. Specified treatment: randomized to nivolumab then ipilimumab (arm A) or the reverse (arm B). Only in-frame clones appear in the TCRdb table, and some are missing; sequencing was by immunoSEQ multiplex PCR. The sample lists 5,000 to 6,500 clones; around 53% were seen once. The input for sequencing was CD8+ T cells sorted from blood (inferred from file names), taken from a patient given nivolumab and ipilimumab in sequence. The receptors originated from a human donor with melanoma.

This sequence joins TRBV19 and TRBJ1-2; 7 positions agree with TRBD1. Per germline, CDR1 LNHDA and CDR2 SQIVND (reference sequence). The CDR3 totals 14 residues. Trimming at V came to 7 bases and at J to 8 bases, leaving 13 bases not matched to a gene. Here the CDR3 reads CASNPSTGLGGYTF. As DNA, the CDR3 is TGTGCCAGTAACCCCTCGACAGGGCTGGGAGGCTACACCTTC.

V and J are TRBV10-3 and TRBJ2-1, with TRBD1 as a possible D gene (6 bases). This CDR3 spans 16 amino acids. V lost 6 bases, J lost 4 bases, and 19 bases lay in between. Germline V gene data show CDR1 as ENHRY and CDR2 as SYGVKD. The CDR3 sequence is CAISDSQGAVYNEQFF. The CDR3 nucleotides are TGTGCCATCAGCGACTCACAGGGAGCCGTTTACAATGAGCAGTTCTTC.

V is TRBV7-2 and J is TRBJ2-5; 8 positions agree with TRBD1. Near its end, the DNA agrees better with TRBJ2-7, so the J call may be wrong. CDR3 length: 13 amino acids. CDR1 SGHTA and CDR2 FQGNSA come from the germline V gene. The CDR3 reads CASSPQGANEQYF. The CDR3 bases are TGTGCCAGCAGCCCCCAGGGGGCGAACGAGCAGTACTTC.

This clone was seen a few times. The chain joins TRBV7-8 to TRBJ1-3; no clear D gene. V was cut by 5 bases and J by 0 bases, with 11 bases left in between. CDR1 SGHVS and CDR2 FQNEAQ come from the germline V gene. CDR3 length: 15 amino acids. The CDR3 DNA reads TGTGCCAGCAGCCCTAGCCCGCCCTCTGGAAACACCATATATTTT. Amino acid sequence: CASSPSPPSGNTIYF. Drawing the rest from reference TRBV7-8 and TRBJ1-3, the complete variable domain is GAGVSQSPRYKVAKRGQDVALRCDPISGHVSLFWYQQALGQGPEFLTYFQNEAQLDKSGLPSDRFFAERPEGSVSTLKIQRTQQEDSAVYLCASSPSPPSGNTIYFGEGSWLTVV.

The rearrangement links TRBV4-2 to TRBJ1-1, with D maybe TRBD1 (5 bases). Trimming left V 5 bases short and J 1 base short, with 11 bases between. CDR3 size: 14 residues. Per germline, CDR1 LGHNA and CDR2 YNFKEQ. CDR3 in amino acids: CASSLWGENTEAFF. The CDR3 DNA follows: TGTGCCAGCAGCTTGTGGGGGGAGAACACTGAAGCTTTCTTT.

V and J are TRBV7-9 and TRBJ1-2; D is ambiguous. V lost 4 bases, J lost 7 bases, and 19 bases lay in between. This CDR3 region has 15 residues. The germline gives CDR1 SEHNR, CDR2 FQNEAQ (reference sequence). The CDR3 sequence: CASSSKQNPLSGYTF. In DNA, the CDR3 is TGTGCCAGCAGCTCCAAACAGAATCCACTCTCTGGCTACACCTTC.

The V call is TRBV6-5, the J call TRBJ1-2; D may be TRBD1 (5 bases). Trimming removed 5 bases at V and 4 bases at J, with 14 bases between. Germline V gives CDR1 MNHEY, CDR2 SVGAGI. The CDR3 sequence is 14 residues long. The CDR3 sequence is CASSPGPGVYGYTF. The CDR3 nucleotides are TGTGCCAGCAGTCCGGGTCCGGGGGTCTATGGCTACACCTTC.

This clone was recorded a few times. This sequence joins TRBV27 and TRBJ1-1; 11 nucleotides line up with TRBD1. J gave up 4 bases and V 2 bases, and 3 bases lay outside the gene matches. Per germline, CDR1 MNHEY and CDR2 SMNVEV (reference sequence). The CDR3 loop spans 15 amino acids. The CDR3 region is CASSLGGQGGTEAFF. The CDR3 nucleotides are TGTGCCAGCAGTTTAGGGGGACAGGGGGGCACTGAAGCTTTCTTT.

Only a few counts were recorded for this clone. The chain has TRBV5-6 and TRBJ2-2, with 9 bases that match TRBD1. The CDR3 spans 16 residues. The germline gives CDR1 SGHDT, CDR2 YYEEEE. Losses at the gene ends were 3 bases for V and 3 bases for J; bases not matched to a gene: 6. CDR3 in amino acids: CASSSQRDRDTGELFF. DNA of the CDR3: TGTGCCAGCAGCTCCCAGCGGGACAGGGACACCGGGGAGCTGTTTTTT.

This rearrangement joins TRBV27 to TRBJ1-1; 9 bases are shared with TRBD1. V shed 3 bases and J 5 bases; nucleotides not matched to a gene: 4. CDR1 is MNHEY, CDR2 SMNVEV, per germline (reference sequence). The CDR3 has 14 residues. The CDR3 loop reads CASSFDRGKTEAFF. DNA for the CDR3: TGTGCCAGCAGTTTCGACAGGGGGAAAACTGAAGCTTTCTTT.

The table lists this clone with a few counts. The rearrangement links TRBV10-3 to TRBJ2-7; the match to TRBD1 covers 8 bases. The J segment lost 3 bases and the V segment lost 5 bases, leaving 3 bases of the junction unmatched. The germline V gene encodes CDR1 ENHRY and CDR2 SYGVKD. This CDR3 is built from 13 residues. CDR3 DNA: TGTGCCATCAGTTATGACAGGGGCTACGAGCAGTACTTC. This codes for CAISYDRGYEQYF.

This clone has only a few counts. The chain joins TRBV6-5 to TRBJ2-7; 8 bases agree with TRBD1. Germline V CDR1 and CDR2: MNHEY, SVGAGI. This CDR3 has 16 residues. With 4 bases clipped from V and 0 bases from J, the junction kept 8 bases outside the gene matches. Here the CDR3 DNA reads TGTGCCAGCAGTTCGGGCAGGGGGCGAATCTCCTACGAGCAGTACTTC. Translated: CASSSGRGRISYEQYF.

The CDR3 sequence is CASSFGTGELFF. CDR3 DNA: TGTGCCAGCAGTTTCGGCACCGGGGAGCTGTTTTTT. This chain connects TRBV27 to TRBJ2-2; D remains unclear. From germline, CDR1 is MNHEY and CDR2 SMNVEV (reference sequence). This CDR3 has 12 residues. Trimming cost V 3 bases and J 4 bases, with 3 bases left between them.

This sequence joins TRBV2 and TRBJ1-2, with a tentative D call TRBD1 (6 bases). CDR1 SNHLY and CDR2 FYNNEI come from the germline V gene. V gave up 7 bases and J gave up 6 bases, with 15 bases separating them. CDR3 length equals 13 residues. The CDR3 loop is CASNSWTENGYTF. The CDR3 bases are TGTGCCAGCAATAGCTGGACAGAGAATGGCTACACCTTC.

The CDR3 DNA reads TGTGCCAGCAGCGTATCGGCTAGCGTCGCCTACGAGCAGTACTTC. Protein product: CASSVSASVAYEQYF. The rearrangement links TRBV9 to TRBJ2-7; a possible D gene is TRBD2 (6 bases). Germline V gene data show CDR1 as SGDLS and CDR2 as YYNGEE. CDR3 size: 15 residues. Trimming pared 1 base from V and 2 bases from J, leaving 13 bases between.

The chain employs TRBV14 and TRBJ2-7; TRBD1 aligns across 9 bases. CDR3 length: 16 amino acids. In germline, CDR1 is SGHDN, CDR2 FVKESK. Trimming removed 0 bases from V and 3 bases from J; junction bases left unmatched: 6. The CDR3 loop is CASSQDVGQGFYEQYF. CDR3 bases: TGTGCCAGCAGCCAAGATGTCGGACAGGGGTTCTACGAGCAGTACTTC.

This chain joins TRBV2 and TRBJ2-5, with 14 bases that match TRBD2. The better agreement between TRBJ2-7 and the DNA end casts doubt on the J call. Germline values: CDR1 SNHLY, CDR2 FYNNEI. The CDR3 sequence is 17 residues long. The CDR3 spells CASSDRGLAGVSYEQYF. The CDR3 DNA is TGTGCCAGCAGTGATAGGGGACTAGCGGGGGTCTCCTACGAGCAGTACTTC.

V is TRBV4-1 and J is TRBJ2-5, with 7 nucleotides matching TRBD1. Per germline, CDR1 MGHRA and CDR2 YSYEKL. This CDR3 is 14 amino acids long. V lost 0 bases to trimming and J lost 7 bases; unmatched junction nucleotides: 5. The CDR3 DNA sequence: TGCGCCAGCAGCCAAGATCCGGCAGGGGGGACCCAGTACTTC. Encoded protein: CASSQDPAGGTQYF.

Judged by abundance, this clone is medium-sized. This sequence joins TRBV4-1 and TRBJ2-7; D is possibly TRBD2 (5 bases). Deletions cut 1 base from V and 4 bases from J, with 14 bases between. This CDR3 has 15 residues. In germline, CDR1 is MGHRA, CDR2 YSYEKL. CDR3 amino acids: CASSQVGNGEYEQYF. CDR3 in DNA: TGCGCCAGCAGCCAAGTTGGAAACGGGGAGTACGAGCAGTACTTC.

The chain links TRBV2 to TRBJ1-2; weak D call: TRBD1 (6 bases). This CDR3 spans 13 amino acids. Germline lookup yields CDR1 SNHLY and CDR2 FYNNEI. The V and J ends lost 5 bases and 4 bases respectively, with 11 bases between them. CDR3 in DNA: TGTGCCAGCAGTCCCGGACAGCTCTATGGCTACACCTTC. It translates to CASSPGQLYGYTF.